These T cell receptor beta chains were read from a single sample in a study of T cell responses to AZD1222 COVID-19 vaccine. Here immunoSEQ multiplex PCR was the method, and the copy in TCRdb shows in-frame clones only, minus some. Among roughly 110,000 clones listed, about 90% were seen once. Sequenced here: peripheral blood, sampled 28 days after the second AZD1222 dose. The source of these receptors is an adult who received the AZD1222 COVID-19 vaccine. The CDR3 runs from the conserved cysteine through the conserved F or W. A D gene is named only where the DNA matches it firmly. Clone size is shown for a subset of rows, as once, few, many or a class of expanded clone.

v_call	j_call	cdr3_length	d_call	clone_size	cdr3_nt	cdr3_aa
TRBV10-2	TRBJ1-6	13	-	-	TGCGCCAGTAGCACGAGGGCGCATTCACCCCTCCACTTT	CASSTRAHSPLHF
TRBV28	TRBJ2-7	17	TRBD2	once	TGTGCCAGCAGTTTTTTGGGTGGCGGACTAGCGGGAGGCGAGCAGTACTTC	CASSFLGGGLAGGEQYF
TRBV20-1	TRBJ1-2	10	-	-	TGCAGTGCTGGGGACGCGGGCTACACCTTC	CSAGDAGYTF
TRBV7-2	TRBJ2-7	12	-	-	TGTGCCAGCAGCCGAGCCCTCTACGAGCAGTACTTC	CASSRALYEQYF
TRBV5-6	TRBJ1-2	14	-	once	TGTGCCAGCAGCTTGCCCGGGGCGAGTGATGGCTACACCTTC	CASSLPGASDGYTF
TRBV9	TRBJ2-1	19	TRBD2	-	TGTGCCAGCAGCGTAGTGGCTAGCGGGGGGGCAAGCTCCTACAATGAGCAGTTCTTC	CASSVVASGGASSYNEQFF
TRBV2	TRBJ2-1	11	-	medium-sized	TGTGCCAGCAGTGAAGACAATGAGCAGTTCTTC	CASSEDNEQFF
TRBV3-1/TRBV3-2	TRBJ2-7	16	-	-	TGTGCCAGCAGCCAAGATACAGGCACCCACTCCTACGAGCAGTACTTC	CASSQDTGTHSYEQYF
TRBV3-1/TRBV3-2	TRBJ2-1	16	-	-	TGTGCCAGCCAAGGGGGGGCGACCACACCGTACAATGAGCAGTTCTTC	CASQGGATTPYNEQFF
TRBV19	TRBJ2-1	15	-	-	TGTGCCAGTAGGGGGCTAGTGGGGTTTGCAGGGACCACGATCTTC	CASRGLVGFAGTTIF
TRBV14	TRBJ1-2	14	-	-	TGTGCCAGCAGCCAAGTTCGTTCGTCCTATGGCTACACCTTC	CASSQVRSSYGYTF
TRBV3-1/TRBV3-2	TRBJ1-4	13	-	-	TGTGCCAGCAGCCCGATCGGGGGGGAAAAACTGTTTTTT	CASSPIGGEKLFF
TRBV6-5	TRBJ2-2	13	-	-	TGTGCCAGCAGTTACGAGGTGGCCGGGGAGCTGTTTTTT	CASSYEVAGELFF
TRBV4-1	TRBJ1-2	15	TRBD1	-	TGCGCCAGCAGCCGTGGACAGGGGGCCAACTATGGCTACACCTTC	CASSRGQGANYGYTF
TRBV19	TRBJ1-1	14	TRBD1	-	TGTGCCAGTACCTTACAGGGGGCGAACACTGAAGCTTTCTTT	CASTLQGANTEAFF
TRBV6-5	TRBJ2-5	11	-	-	TGTGCCAGCAGTCAGGGAGAGACCCAGTACTTC	CASSQGETQYF
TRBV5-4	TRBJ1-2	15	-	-	TGTGCCAGCAGCTCCCTCAGGGAAGCGGGCTATGGCTACACCTTC	CASSSLREAGYGYTF
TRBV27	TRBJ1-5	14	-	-	TGTGCCAGCAGTTTAACAAGGGTTTGGCAGCCCCAGCATTTT	CASSLTRVWQPQHF
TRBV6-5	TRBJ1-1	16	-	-	TGTGCCAGCAGTTCCCCCGGGACTTCACCGGGGACTGAAGCTTTCTTT	CASSSPGTSPGTEAFF
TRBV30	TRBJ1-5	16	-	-	TGTGCCTGGAGACCTGGTGGGGTAACCCGCAATCAGCCCCAGCATTTT	CAWRPGGVTRNQPQHF
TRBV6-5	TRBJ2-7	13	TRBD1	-	TGTGCCAGCATCGTGGCAGGGGGCTACGAGCAGTACTTC	CASIVAGGYEQYF
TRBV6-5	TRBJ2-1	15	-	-	TGTGCCACAACTAGCCGGCGGGGGCCGCACAATGAGCAGTTCTTC	CATTSRRGPHNEQFF
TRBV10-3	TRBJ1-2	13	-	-	TGTGCCATCAGTGGACAAGGGAACTATGGCTACACCTTC	CAISGQGNYGYTF
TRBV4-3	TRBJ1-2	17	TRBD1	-	TGCGCCAGCAGCCAATACTTTGCGGGACAGGCTAACTATGGCTACACCTTC	CASSQYFAGQANYGYTF
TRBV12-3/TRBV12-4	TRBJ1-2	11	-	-	TGTGCCAGCGGTTACTTCTATGGCTACACCTTC	CASGYFYGYTF
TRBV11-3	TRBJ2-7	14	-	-	TGTGCCAGCAGCTTAGGGGGCGGCTCCTACGAGCAGTACTTC	CASSLGGGSYEQYF
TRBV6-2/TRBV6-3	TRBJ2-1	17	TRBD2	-	TGTGCCAGCAGTTACTCGCCCCGACTAGCGGCCTACAATGAGCAGTTCTTC	CASSYSPRLAAYNEQFF
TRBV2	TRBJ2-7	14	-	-	TGTGCCAGCAGTGTCCCCGTCAGGGTGAACGAGCAGTACTTC	CASSVPVRVNEQYF
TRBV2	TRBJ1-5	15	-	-	TGTGCCAGCAGTGAAGTTGGGGGGAGCAATCAGCCCCAGCATTTT	CASSEVGGSNQPQHF
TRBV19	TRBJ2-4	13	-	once	TGTGCCAGTAGTATAGGCGGAAAAAACATTCAGTACTTC	CASSIGGKNIQYF
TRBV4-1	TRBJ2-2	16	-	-	TGCGCCAGCAGCCTTATCAACTTGGTCAGCCTCGGGGAGCTGTTTTTT	CASSLINLVSLGELFF
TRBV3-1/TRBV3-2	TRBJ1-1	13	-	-	TGTGCCAGCAGCCAAAGGATCAGCACTGAAGCTTTCTTT	CASSQRISTEAFF
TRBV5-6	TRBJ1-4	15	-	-	TGTGCCAGCAGCTTTCGGGGCACAACTAATGAAAAACTGTTTTTT	CASSFRGTTNEKLFF
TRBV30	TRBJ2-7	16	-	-	TGTGCCTGGAGTCGCAGAGGGGCGGTTTCGGCCTACGAGCAGTACTTC	CAWSRRGAVSAYEQYF
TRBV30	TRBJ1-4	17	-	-	TGTGCCTGGAGTAAGACTTTTGTCAGTGCAACTAATGAAAAACTGTTTTTT	CAWSKTFVSATNEKLFF
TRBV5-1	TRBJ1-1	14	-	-	TGCGCCAGCAGCTTGTCCGAAGGGGGCACTGAAGCTTTCTTT	CASSLSEGGTEAFF
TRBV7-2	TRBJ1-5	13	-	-	TGTGCCAGCAGCCTCAGTAGCAATCAGCCCCAGCATTTT	CASSLSSNQPQHF